These 10 T cell receptor beta chains came from one sample sequenced in a study of shared clonotypes between healthy human individuals. Some clones are missing from TCRdb's copy, which holds only in-frame ones; the method was immunoSEQ multiplex PCR. This sample carries some 530,000 clones, about 78% of them seen once, and the ten largest clones take around 13%. The sample comprised PBMCs. Source of these receptors: a middle-aged woman in good health. Some clones in this sample may be carry-over from other donors' samples.

J is TRBJ2-2 and V is TRBV10-1, with 9 nucleotides matching TRBD2. V lost 4 bases and J lost 6; bases outside the gene matches: 9. This CDR3 has 16 amino acids. Germline CDR1 WNHNN, CDR2 SYGVQD (reference sequence). CDR3 loop: CASSGSGSWGAGELFF. CDR3 nucleotide sequence: TGCGCCAGCAGTGGTAGCGGGAGTTGGGGCGCCGGGGAGCTGTTTTTT.

The CDR3 DNA is TGTGCCAGCTCACCCCGGGGAGACACCATATATTTT. This codes for CASSPRGDTIYF. This rearrangement joins TRBV18 to TRBJ1-3; D uncertain. The CDR3 loop spans 12 amino acids. Trimming took 3 bases from V and 8 from J, leaving 8 bases between them. Germline CDR1 is KGHSH and CDR2 is LQKENI.

In this sample, this clone turned up once. Being one base from a much bigger clone, this may be a read error. Within the sample, other DNA sequences also encode this same CDR3. The chain uses TRBV9 and TRBJ2-7; D gene unclear. CDR1 is SGDLS and CDR2 is YYNGEE in the germline V gene. CDR3 length: 14 amino acids. The V end was cut by 2 bases, the J end by 2 bases, with 11 bases between. CDR3 coding DNA: TGTGCCAGCAGCGTGGGTGGTCTTCCCTACGAGCAGTACTTC. This codes for CASSVGGLPYEQYF.

This chain uses TRBV7-9 with TRBJ1-1; possibly TRBD1 for D (6 bases). The CDR3 has 13 residues. Germline values: CDR1 SEHNR, CDR2 FQNEAQ (reference sequence). Trimming cost V 5 bases and J 4 bases, with 11 bases left between them. The CDR3 reads CASSVTGATEAFF. The CDR3 DNA reads as TGTGCCAGCAGCGTGACAGGCGCCACTGAAGCTTTCTTT. Complete variable domain (other parts from reference TRBV7-9 and TRBJ1-1): DTGVSQNPRHKITKRGQNVTFRCDPISEHNRLYWYRQTLGQGPEFLTYFQNEAQLEKSRLLSDRFSAERPKGSFSTLEIQRTEQGDSAMYLCASSVTGATEAFFGQGTRLTVV.

The chain joins TRBV9 to TRBJ2-1, with D perhaps being TRBD1 or TRBD2 (5 bases each). Per the germline V gene, CDR1 is SGDLS and CDR2 is YYNGEE. V gave up 3 bases and J gave up 5 bases, with 12 bases separating them. CDR3 size: 14 residues. The CDR3 spells CASSALGTHNEQFF. CDR3 bases: TGTGCCAGCAGCGCCCTAGGGACGCACAATGAGCAGTTCTTC.

This sequence joins TRBV7-9 and TRBJ1-5; possible D gene TRBD1, 6 bases. CDR3 length equals 15 residues. Germline values: CDR1 SEHNR, CDR2 FQNEAQ (reference sequence). V was pared by 1 base and J by 4 bases, with 11 bases between. CDR3 protein: CASSLGGTKNQPQHF. The CDR3 DNA reads TGTGCCAGCAGCTTAGGGGGGACAAAAAATCAGCCCCAGCATTTT.

This chain links TRBV28 with TRBJ1-2; unclear D gene. Germline V gene data show CDR1 as MDHEN and CDR2 as SYDVKM. There are 11 residues in the CDR3. V was cut by 3 bases and J by 8 bases, with 7 bases left in between. CDR3 residues: CASSFYQGYTF. The CDR3 DNA sequence: TGTGCCAGCAGTTTCTACCAGGGCTACACCTTC.

This chain uses TRBV7-9 with TRBJ1-1, with 7 bases identical to TRBD1. V trimming: 6 bases; J trimming: 3 bases; junction bases outside the gene matches: 10. This CDR3 region has 15 residues. The V gene's germline CDR1 is SEHNR and CDR2 FQNEAQ (reference sequence). Here the CDR3 reads CASSPWTGKYTEAFF. In DNA, the CDR3 is TGTGCCAGCAGTCCGTGGACAGGAAAATACACTGAAGCTTTCTTT.

The chain employs TRBV7-2 and TRBJ2-1, with 12 positions matching TRBD2. Germline V gives CDR1 SGHTA, CDR2 FQGNSA. CDR3 length: 16 residues. V gave up 2 bases and J gave up 10 bases; unmatched junction bases: 9. For the CDR3, the DNA is TGTGCCAGCAGCTTACGAAGGACTAGCGGGATTTTGGAGCAGTTCTTC. It yields the protein CASSLRRTSGILEQFF.

The chain links TRBV21-1 to TRBJ2-5; the DNA was not used to check the table's D call, TRBD2. TRBV21-1 is assigned pseudogene status. The CDR3 contains 15 residues. The CDR3, as DNA: TGTGCCAGCAGCAAAGATCCTGAGTACCAAGAGACCCAGTACTTC. It specifies CASSKDPEYQETQYF.